The next 18 T cell receptor beta chains were all read from a single sample in a study of T-cell memory formation after mild COVID-19. A single record per CDR3 protein comes from TCRdb applying MiXCR to the 5' RACE reads. Here the sample spans about 200,000 distinct CDR3 sequences, more than 8% being singletons. Sequencing was done on a sample of PBMCs or a T cell subset sorted from them (not recorded which). The receptors originated from a man aged 18 to 35 who had mild COVID-19 (a few samples of this study predate the infection). Cell type and time point are not known.

This clonotype has a handful of counts. V usage is TRBV20-1 and J usage is TRBJ2-3; D may match TRBD1 or TRBD2 (6 bases each). V lost 3 bases, J lost 1 base, and 8 bases lay in between. This CDR3 has 13 amino acids. Germline lookup yields CDR1 DFQATT and CDR2 SNEGSKA (reference sequence). The CDR3 sequence is CSASGGRTDTQYF. CDR3 in DNA: TGCAGTGCTAGCGGGGGCCGCACAGATACGCAGTATTTT.

The chain links TRBV7-8 to TRBJ2-7; the D call may be TRBD1 or TRBD2 (5 bases each). With 0 bases removed from V and 7 bases from J, the gap between germline ends came to 10 bases. The V gene's germline CDR1 is SGHVS and CDR2 FQNEAQ. The CDR3 contains 13 residues. CDR3 in DNA: TGTGCCAGCAGCTTAGCCCGTGGGGGTGAGCAGTACTTC. Amino acids: CASSLARGGEQYF. The full variable domain, completed using reference TRBV7-8 and TRBJ2-7, is GAGVSQSPRYKVAKRGQDVALRCDPISGHVSLFWYQQALGQGPEFLTYFQNEAQLDKSGLPSDRFFAERPEGSVSTLKIQRTQQEDSAVYLCASSLARGGEQYFGPGTRLTVT.

The table lists this clonotype with a few counts. V gene TRBV7-2 combines with J gene TRBJ2-5; D is unclear. CDR1 is SGHTA, CDR2 FQGNSA, per germline. The CDR3 is 14 residues long. Deletions cut 1 base from V and 3 bases from J, with 9 bases between. The DNA of the CDR3 is TGTGCCAGCAGCTTAGGTTGGGCTGAAGAGACCCAGTACTTC. This sequence encodes CASSLGWAEETQYF. The whole variable domain, remainder taken from reference TRBV7-2 and TRBJ2-5, is GAGVSQSPSNKVTEKGKDVELRCDPISGHTALYWYRQSLGQGLEFLIYFQGNSAPDKSGLPSDRFSAERTGGSVSTLTIQRTQQEDSAVYLCASSLGWAEETQYFGPGTRLLVL.

V gene TRBV20-1 combines with J gene TRBJ1-2; possibly TRBD1 for D (6 bases). Germline V lookup: CDR1 DFQATT, CDR2 SNEGSKA (reference sequence). The CDR3 contains 12 residues. The CDR3: CSGQTGNYGYTF. The CDR3 nucleotides are TGCAGCGGGCAGACAGGAAACTATGGCTACACCTTC.

V and J are TRBV15 and TRBJ2-5; D gene uncertain. V was clipped by 3 bases and J by 5 bases, with 16 bases between them. Germline lookup yields CDR1 LNHNV and CDR2 YYDKDF (reference sequence). There are 15 residues in the CDR3. CDR3 amino acids: CATSRMIRDGETQYF. CDR3 in DNA: TGTGCCACCAGCAGGATGATCCGTGATGGGGAGACCCAGTACTTC.

This clonotype appeared many times. The genes are TRBV5-1 and TRBJ1-2; 7 bases align to TRBD1. This CDR3 contains 15 residues. Germline values: CDR1 SGHRS, CDR2 YFSETQ. V lost 4 bases to trimming and J lost 0 bases; unmatched junction nucleotides: 6. CDR3 residues: CASSRTGEANYGYTF. The CDR3 DNA reads TGCGCCAGCAGCAGGACAGGCGAAGCTAACTATGGCTACACCTTC.

The CDR3 here is CAGKGTGVREQYF. DNA for the CDR3: TGTGCCGGAAAGGGGACAGGAGTTCGGGAGCAGTACTTC. This chain joins TRBV2 and TRBJ2-7; TRBD1 aligns across 8 bases. CDR1 and CDR2 (germline): SNHLY, FYNNEI. V gave up 11 bases and J gave up 7 bases; unmatched junction bases: 13. There are 13 residues in the CDR3.

V usage is TRBV12-3 or TRBV12-4 and J usage is TRBJ1-6; maybe TRBD1 (6 bases). The CDR3 runs to 14 residues. V gave up 6 bases and J gave up 9 bases, with 15 bases separating them. The CDR3 DNA is TGTGCCAGCAGACAGGGTACCGCTTCTTCACCCCTCCACTTT. It encodes CASRQGTASSPLHF.

This clonotype was seen a handful of times. The junction differs from germline at one of its ends, possibly a read error. V is TRBV7-2 and J is TRBJ2-4; 9 nucleotides agree with TRBD2. Germline loops: CDR1 SGHTA, CDR2 FQGNSA. The CDR3 sequence is 14 residues long. The CDR3 loop is CASSLAVSGGLTHF. DNA of the CDR3: TGTGCCAGCAGCTTAGCGGTTAGCGGGGGCCTGACGCACTTC. Together with reference TRBV7-2 and TRBJ2-4, the CDR3 gives the full variable domain: GAGVSQSPSNKVTEKGKDVELRCDPISGHTALYWYRQSLGQGLEFLIYFQGNSAPDKSGLPSDRFSAERTGGSVSTLTIQRTQQEDSAVYLCASSLAVSGGLTHFGAGTRLSVL.

The rearrangement links TRBV29-1 to TRBJ1-1; 11 bases match TRBD1. The V and J ends lost 7 bases and 2 bases, in that order; junction bases with no gene match: 6. CDR1 SQVTM and CDR2 ANQGSEA come from the germline V gene. The CDR3 runs to 14 residues. CDR3 region: CSARTGGSNTEAFF. In DNA form, the CDR3 reads TGCAGCGCCAGGACAGGGGGCAGCAACACTGAAGCTTTCTTT.

As for this clonotype: A much bigger clone sits one base away, suggesting this may be a read error. V gene TRBV5-6 combines with J gene TRBJ2-5; D remains unclear. The ends were cut back, 3 bases at V and 5 bases at J, with 5 bases in the middle. The CDR3 contains 11 residues. Germline V gene data show CDR1 as SGHDT and CDR2 as YYEEEE. The CDR3 nucleotides read TGTGCCAGCAGCTGGGCGGAGACCCAGTACTTC. It specifies CASSWAETQYF.

The table lists this clonotype with many counts. The chain recombines TRBV28 with TRBJ2-1; 8 positions match TRBD2. Germline V gives CDR1 MDHEN, CDR2 SYDVKM. V trimming: 2 bases; J trimming: 15 bases; junction bases outside the gene matches: 12. This CDR3 has 14 residues. The CDR3 spells CASSLASGGRDWFF. The CDR3 DNA reads as TGTGCCAGCAGTTTAGCAAGCGGGGGCCGAGACTGGTTCTTC.

This clonotype was counted a few times. The J gene is TRBJ2-7, the V gene TRBV4-2; possible D gene TRBD2, 6 bases. Germline V gene lookup returns CDR1 LGHNA and CDR2 YNFKEQ. Trimming took off 3 bases at V and 3 bases at J, with 12 bases between the two ends. The CDR3 is made up of 14 amino acids. CDR3 nucleotides: TGTGCCAGCAGCCATCGCGGGACTCTCTACGAGCAGTACTTC. This translates into CASSHRGTLYEQYF.

This clonotype was seen only a few times. A much larger clone lies one base from this, so it may be a read error. V usage is TRBV11-2 and J usage is TRBJ2-3; D ambiguous. Germline lookup yields CDR1 SGHAT and CDR2 FQNNGV. Trimming stripped 1 base from V and 0 bases from J, with 5 bases between. The CDR3 covers 14 residues. The DNA of the CDR3 is TGTGCCAGCAGCTTAGTCAGGAGCACAGATACGCAGTATTTT. It is translated as CASSLVRSTDTQYF.

In its sample, this clonotype was seen a few times. In DNA, the CDR3 is TGTGCCAGCAGTCTTGGGGACAGGTGGACAGATACGCAGTATTTT. As protein: CASSLGDRWTDTQYF. This chain uses TRBV7-9 with TRBJ2-3, with 8 bases matching TRBD1. Losses at the gene ends were 6 bases for V and 3 bases for J; bases not matched to a gene: 8. Germline values: CDR1 SEHNR, CDR2 FQNEAQ (reference sequence). The CDR3 is 15 amino acids.

This clonotype was seen a few times. This rearrangement joins TRBV6-6 to TRBJ1-2; TRBD1 might be the D (6 bases). The CDR3 has 15 amino acids. Between the trimmed V and J ends, which lost 5 bases and 0 bases, there was a span of 13 bases. The V gene's germline CDR1 is MNHNY and CDR2 SVGAGI (reference sequence). CDR3 protein: CASSPTGSTNYGYTF. As DNA, the CDR3 is TGTGCCAGCAGTCCGACAGGCTCCACTAACTATGGCTACACCTTC.

The chain is built from TRBV20-1 and TRBJ2-3; D call uncertain. CDR3 size: 11 residues. V was trimmed by 5 bases and J by 5 bases, leaving 8 bases between them. Per germline, CDR1 DFQATT and CDR2 SNEGSKA (reference sequence). The CDR3 DNA reads as TGCAGTGCTTGGACGGGAGATACGCAGTATTTT. It codes for CSAWTGDTQYF.

This clonotype occurred many times. This chain connects TRBV7-2 to TRBJ2-3; 8 positions match TRBD2. This CDR3 comprises 16 residues. CDR1 and CDR2 (germline): SGHTA, FQGNSA. V gave up 7 bases and J gave up 2 bases; unmatched junction bases: 11. CDR3 nucleotides: TGTGCCAGCACCCTTAGAAGGCGGGGGGTCACAGATACGCAGTATTTT. Its protein is CASTLRRRGVTDTQYF. The variable domain in full, with the rest retrieved from reference TRBV7-2 and TRBJ2-3, is GAGVSQSPSNKVTEKGKDVELRCDPISGHTALYWYRQSLGQGLEFLIYFQGNSAPDKSGLPSDRFSAERTGGSVSTLTIQRTQQEDSAVYLCASTLRRRGVTDTQYFGPGTRLTVL.